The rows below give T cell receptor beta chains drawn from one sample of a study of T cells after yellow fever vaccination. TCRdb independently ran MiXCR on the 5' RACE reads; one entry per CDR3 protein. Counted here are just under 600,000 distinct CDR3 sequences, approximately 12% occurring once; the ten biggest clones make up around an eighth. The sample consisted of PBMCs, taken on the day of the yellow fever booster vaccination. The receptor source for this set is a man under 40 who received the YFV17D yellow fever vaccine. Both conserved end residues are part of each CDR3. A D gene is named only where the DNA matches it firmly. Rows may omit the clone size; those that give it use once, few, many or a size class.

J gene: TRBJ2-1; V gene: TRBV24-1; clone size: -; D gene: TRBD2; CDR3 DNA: TGTGCCACCAGTGACTCACTAGCGGGCCATTACAATGAGCAGTTCTTC; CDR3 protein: CATSDSLAGHYNEQFF
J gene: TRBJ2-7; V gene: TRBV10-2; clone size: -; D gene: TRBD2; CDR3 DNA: TGCGCCAGCAGTGAGGGACTAGCGGGAGTATCCTCCGAGCAGTACTTC; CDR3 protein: CASSEGLAGVSSEQYF
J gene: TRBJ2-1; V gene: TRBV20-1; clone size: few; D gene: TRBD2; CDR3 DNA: TGCAGTGCACCCCCTGCGGGAGTCTCCTACAATGAGCAGTTCTTC; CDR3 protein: CSAPPAGVSYNEQFF
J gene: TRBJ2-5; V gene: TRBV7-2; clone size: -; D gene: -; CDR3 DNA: TGTGCCAGCAGCAATACCGGGACACATGGAGAGACCCAGTACTTC; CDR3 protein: CASSNTGTHGETQYF
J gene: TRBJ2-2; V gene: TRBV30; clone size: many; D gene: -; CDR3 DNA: TGTGCCTGGGAGAGAAGGTTGGCCGGGGAGCTGTTTTTT; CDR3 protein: CAWERRLAGELFF
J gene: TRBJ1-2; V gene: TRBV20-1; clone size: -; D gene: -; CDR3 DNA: TGCAGTGCTAGTACGGATAACTATGGCTACACCTTC; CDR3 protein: CSASTDNYGYTF
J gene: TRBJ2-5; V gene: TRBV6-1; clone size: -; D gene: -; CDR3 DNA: TGTGCCAGCAAAGGGACGGGCAGCCGGACCCCCTTTTTC; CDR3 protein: CASKGTGSRTPFF
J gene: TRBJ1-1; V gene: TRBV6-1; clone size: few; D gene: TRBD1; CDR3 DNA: TGTGCCAGCAGTCCGAGGCGGACAGGGGGCTATTCGAACACTGAAGCTTTCTTT; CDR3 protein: CASSPRRTGGYSNTEAFF
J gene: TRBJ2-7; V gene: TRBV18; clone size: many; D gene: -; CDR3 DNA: TGTGCCAGCTCACCAGGGTTGCCCTACGAGCAGTACTTC; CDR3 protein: CASSPGLPYEQYF
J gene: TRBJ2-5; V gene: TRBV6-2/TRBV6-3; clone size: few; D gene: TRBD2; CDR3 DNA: TGTGCCAGCAGTAGGCGGGAGAGGTGGGAGACCCAGTACTTC; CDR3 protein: CASSRRERWETQYF
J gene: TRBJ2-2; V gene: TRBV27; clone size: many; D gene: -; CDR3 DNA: TGTGCCAGCAGTGATACCGGGGAGCTGTTTTTT; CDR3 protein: CASSDTGELFF
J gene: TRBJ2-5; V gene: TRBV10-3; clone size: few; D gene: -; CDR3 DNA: TGTGCCATCAGTCAGGGGAGAGAGACCCAGTACTTC; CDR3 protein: CAISQGRETQYF
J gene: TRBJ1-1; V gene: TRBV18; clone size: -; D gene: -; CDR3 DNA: TGTGCCAGCTCACCAACGGTTACAGGGTACACTGAAGCTTTCTTT; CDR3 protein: CASSPTVTGYTEAFF
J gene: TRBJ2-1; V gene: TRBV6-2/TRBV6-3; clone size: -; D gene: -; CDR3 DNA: TGTGCCAGCGCCCCCACTACTAGCTCCAATGAGCAGTTCTTC; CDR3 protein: CASAPTTSSNEQFF
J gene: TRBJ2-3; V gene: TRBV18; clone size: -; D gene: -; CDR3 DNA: TGTGCCAGCTCGCCGATAGCGGAGGTCACAGATACGCAGTATTTT; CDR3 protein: CASSPIAEVTDTQYF
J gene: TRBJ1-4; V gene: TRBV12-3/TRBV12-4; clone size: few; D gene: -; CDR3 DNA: TGTGCCAGCAGTCCCCGGACCGCGGTTAATGAAAAACTGTTTTTT; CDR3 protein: CASSPRTAVNEKLFF
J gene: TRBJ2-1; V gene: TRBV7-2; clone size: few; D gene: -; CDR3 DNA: TGTGCCAGCAGCATTAGCGTCACGCAGTTCTTC; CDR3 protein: CASSISVTQFF
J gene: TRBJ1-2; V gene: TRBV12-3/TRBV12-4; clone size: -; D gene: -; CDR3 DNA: TGTGCCAGCAGTCCGCAGAGTGGGGGAGGCTACACCTTC; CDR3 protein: CASSPQSGGGYTF
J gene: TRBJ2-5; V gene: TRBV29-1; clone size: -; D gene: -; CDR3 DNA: TGCAGCGGATTATTGGAGGGCACGCGGAACTTC; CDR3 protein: CSGLLEGTRNF
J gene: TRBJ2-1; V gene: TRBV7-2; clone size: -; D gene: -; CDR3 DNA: TGTGCCAGAAGCGCTTCTAGGCCCAATGAGCAGTTCTTC; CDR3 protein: CARSASRPNEQFF
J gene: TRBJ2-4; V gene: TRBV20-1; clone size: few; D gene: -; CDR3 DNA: TGCAGTGCTAGTACAGGGCCCAAAAACATTCAGTACTTC; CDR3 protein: CSASTGPKNIQYF
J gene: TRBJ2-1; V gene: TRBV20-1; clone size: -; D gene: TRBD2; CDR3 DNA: TGCAGTTGTCTAGCGGGGTACAATGAGCAGTTCTTC; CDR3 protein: CSCLAGYNEQFF
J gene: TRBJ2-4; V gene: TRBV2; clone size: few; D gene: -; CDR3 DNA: TGTGCCAGCAGTGAAGGACTGAGAAACATTCAGTACTTC; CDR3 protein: CASSEGLRNIQYF
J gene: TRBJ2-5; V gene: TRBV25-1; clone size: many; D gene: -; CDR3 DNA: TGTGCCAGCAGGCAGGGGAACGGTGAGACCCAGTACTTC; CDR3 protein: CASRQGNGETQYF
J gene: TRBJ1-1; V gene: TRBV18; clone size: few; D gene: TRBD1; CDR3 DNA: TGTGCCAGCTCACCACCGCGCAGGGGGCGAACCGAGCCTGAAGCTTTCTTT; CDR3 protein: CASSPPRRGRTEPEAFF
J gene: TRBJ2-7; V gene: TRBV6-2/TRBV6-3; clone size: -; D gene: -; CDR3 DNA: TGTGCCAGCAGACAAGTCAGCTCCTACGAGCAGTACTTC; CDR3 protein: CASRQVSSYEQYF
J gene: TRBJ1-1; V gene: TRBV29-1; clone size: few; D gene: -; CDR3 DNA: TGCAGCGTTGAACGACGGTTGAACACTGAAGCTTTCTTT; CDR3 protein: CSVERRLNTEAFF
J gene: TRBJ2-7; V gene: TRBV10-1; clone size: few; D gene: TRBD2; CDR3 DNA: TGCGCCAGCAGTGCCACGGCGGGGGTAGGGATTTACGAGCAGTACTTC; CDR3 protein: CASSATAGVGIYEQYF
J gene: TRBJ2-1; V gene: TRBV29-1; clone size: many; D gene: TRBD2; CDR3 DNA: TGCAGCTCACGCACTAGCGGCAATGAGCAGTTCTTC; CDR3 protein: CSSRTSGNEQFF